This TCR beta chain comes out of a study of blood T cell repertoires in COVID-19. TCRdb's table, derived via immunoSEQ multiplex PCR, lists solely in-frame clones and lacks some. Of over 250,000 clones in the sample, about 91% were seen once. In germline, CDR1 is LGHDT, CDR2 YNNKEL (reference sequence). The CDR3 runs to 14 residues. The J segment lost 2 bases and the V segment lost 4 bases, leaving 1 base of the junction unmatched. A single count supports this clone. This chain connects TRBV3-1 (or the pseudogene TRBV3-2) to TRBJ2-3; TRBD2 matches 9 bases. This sequence originates from a woman aged 55-69 years with acute or convalescent COVID-19. Specimen: peripheral blood. The CDR3 protein is CASSRGLATDTQYF. CDR3 coding DNA: TGTGCCAGCAGCCGGGGACTAGCCACAGATACGCAGTATTTT.